Listed below are T cell receptor beta chains from one sample, sequenced in a study of monozygotic twins with inflammatory bowel disease. Reprocessing the 5' RACE reads, TCRdb reports a single entry for every CDR3 protein and omits DNA. The sample table sets out a few hundred thousand distinct CDR3 sequences. The sequencing input was blood. The receptors derive from a human donor with ulcerative colitis or Crohn's disease, or a healthy co-twin of an affected twin (not recorded which). The CDR3 runs from the conserved cysteine through the conserved F or W.

J gene: TRBJ2-1
V gene: TRBV20-1
CDR3 protein: CSARDAPSDYEQFF

J gene: TRBJ2-5
V gene: TRBV15
CDR3 protein: CATSRDWGVQETQYF

J gene: TRBJ2-7
V gene: TRBV28
CDR3 protein: CASSLLGGRVGEQYF

J gene: TRBJ1-5
V gene: TRBV11-1
CDR3 protein: CASSLEAGTGLSNQPQHF

J gene: TRBJ2-5
V gene: TRBV5-4
CDR3 protein: CASSSPGQGETQYF

J gene: TRBJ2-2
V gene: TRBV24-1
CDR3 protein: CATSGGLYTGELFF

J gene: TRBJ2-1
V gene: TRBV12-3/TRBV12-4
CDR3 protein: CASSFPGLGGNEQFF

J gene: TRBJ2-2
V gene: TRBV20-1
CDR3 protein: CSARGEGGLANTGELFF

J gene: TRBJ2-5
V gene: TRBV30
CDR3 protein: CAWSQPPRYLADQETQYF

J gene: TRBJ2-1
V gene: TRBV7-2
CDR3 protein: CASSWDRNEQFF

J gene: TRBJ2-5
V gene: TRBV6-1
CDR3 protein: CASSEFRGQETQYF

J gene: TRBJ2-7
V gene: TRBV7-2
CDR3 protein: CASSLAARYEQYF

J gene: TRBJ2-2
V gene: TRBV20-1
CDR3 protein: CSARHLNPPGSGVFNTGELFF